The source of this T cell receptor beta chain is a study of identifying expanded T cells in peripheral blood. Profiled with immunoSEQ multiplex PCR; TCRdb holds only in-frame clones, not every one. The data show roughly 100,000 clones, around 89% seen once. Germline-derived CDR1 and CDR2 are PRHDT and FYEKMQ (reference sequence). Deletions cut 6 bases from V and 8 bases from J, with 14 bases between. The CDR3 is made up of 13 amino acids. The sequence was collected from a person between 18 and 70 years old in good health. The chain employs TRBV13 and TRBJ2-1; TRBD2 is a possible D gene (6 bases). The sequenced sample was blood. Here the CDR3 reads CASSSGLRDEQFF. The DNA of the CDR3 is TGTGCCAGCAGTTCGGGACTTCGCGATGAGCAGTTCTTC.